This T cell receptor beta chain derives from a study of cytomegalovirus exposure and HLA in healthy donors. Findings of the study overall: The study recorded 160 or so TCR beta chains that were cytomegalovirus-associated. Reportedly, diagnosis of cytomegalovirus status by the classifier showed high specificity and sensitivity.

The trim removed 1 base at V and 8 bases at J, leaving 2 bases unmatched. Germline V lookup: CDR1 SGHVS, CDR2 FQNEAQ. The CDR3 sequence is 13 residues long. Primers included in the PCR were 60 Vbeta and 13 Jbeta primers. Profiling relied on immunoSEQ multiplex PCR, and the TCRdb table lists in-frame clones only, not all of them. The data hold under 150,000 clones, with over 75% observed a single time. Note on this clone: Its antigen is currently unknown.

The sequenced sample consisted of PBMCs. The receptor's source is a woman in her thirties or forties in good health and CMV-seropositive. V usage is TRBV7-8 and J usage is TRBJ1-1; 9 bases are shared with TRBD1. In DNA form, the CDR3 reads TGTGCCAGCAGCTTAGTTGGGACAGGGGAAGCTTTCTTT. Its translation is CASSLVGTGEAFF.